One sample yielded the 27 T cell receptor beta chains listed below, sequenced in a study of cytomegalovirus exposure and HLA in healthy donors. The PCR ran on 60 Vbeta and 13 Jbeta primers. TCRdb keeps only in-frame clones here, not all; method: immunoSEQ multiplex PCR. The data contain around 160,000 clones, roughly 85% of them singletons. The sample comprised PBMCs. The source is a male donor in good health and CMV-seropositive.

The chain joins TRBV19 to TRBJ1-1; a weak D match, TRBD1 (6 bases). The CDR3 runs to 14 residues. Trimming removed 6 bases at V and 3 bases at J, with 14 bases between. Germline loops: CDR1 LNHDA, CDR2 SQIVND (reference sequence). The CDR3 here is CASSLTGRDTEAFF. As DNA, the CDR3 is TGTGCCAGTAGCCTGACAGGACGCGACACTGAAGCTTTCTTT.

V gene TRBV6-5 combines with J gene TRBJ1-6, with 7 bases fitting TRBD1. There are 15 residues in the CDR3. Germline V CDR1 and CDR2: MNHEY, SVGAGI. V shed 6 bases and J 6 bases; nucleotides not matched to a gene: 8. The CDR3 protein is CASRTTGNSNSPLHF. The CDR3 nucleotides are TGTGCCAGCAGGACGACAGGGAATAGTAATTCACCCCTCCACTTT.

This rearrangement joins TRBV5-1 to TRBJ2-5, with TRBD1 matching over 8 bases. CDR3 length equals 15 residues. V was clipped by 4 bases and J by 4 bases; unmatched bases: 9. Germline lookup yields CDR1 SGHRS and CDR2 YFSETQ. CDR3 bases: TGCGCCAGCAGCCAATACCAGGGGGCAGGAGAGACCCAGTACTTC. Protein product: CASSQYQGAGETQYF.

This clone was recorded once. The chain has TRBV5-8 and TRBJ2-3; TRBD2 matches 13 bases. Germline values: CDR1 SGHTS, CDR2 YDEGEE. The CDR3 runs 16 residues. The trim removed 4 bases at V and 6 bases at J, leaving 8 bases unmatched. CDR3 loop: CASSPGTSGGADTQYF. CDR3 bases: TGTGCCAGCAGCCCCGGAACTAGCGGGGGGGCCGATACGCAGTATTTT.

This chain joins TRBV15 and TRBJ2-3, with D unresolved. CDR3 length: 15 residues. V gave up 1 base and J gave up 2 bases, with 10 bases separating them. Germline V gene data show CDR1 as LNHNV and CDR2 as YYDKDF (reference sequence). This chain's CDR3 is CATSRGGGPTDTQYF. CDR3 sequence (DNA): TGTGCCACCAGCAGAGGAGGCGGTCCCACAGATACGCAGTATTTT.

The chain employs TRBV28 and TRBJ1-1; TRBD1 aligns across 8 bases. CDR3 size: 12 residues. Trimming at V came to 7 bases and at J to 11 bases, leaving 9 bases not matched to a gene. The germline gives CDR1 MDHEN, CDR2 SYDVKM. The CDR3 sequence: CASKAGGGAAFF. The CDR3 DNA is TGTGCCAGCAAAGCAGGGGGCGGCGCGGCTTTCTTT. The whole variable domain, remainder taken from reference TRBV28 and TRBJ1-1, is DVKVTQSSRYLVKRTGEKVFLECVQDMDHENMFWYRQDPGLGLRLIYFSYDVKMKEKGDIPEGYSVSREKKERFSLILESASTNQTSMYLCASKAGGGAAFFGQGTRLTVV.

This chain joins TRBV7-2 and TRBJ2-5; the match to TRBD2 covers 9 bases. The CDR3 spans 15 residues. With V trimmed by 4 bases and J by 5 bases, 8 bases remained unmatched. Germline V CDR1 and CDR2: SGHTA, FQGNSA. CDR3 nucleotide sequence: TGTGCCAGCAGCTCCGTGCGGGGGGGCCGGGAGACCCAGTACTTC. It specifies CASSSVRGGRETQYF.

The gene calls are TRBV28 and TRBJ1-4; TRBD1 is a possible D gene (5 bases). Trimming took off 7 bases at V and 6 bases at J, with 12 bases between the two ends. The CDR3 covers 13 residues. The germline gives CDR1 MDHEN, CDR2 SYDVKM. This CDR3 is CASIRGVDEKLFF. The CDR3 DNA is TGTGCCAGCATCCGGGGGGTAGATGAAAAACTGTTTTTT.

The CDR3 sequence is CAWSQQVYEQYF. The DNA of the CDR3 is TGTGCCTGGAGTCAACAAGTATACGAGCAGTACTTC. The chain joins TRBV30 to TRBJ2-7; D gene unclear. This CDR3 has 12 amino acids. The germline CDR1 and CDR2 sequences are GTSNPN and SVGIG (reference sequence). Trimming stripped 2 bases from V and 4 bases from J, with 9 bases between.

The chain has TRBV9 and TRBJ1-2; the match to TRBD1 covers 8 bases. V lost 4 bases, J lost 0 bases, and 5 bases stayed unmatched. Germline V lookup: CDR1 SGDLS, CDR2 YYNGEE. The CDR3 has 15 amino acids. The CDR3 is CASSPRTGPNYGYTF. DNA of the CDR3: TGTGCCAGCAGCCCCCGGACAGGGCCTAACTATGGCTACACCTTC.

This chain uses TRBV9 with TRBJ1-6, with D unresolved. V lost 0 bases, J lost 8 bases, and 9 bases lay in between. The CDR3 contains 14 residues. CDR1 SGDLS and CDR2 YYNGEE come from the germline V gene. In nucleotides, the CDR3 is TGTGCCAGCAGCGTAGCTTTGAGGGATTCACCCCTCCACTTT. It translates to CASSVALRDSPLHF.

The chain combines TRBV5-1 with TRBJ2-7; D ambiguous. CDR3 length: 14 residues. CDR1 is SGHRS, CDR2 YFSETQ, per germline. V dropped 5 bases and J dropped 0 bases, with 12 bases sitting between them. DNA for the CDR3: TGCGCCAGCAGAAGAGCGTTTAGCTCCTACGAGCAGTACTTC. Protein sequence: CASRRAFSSYEQYF.

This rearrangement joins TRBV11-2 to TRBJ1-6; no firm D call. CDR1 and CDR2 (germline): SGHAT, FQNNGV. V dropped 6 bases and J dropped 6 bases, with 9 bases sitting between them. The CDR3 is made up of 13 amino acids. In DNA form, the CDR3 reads TGTGCCAGCAGGGCGGGCTTTAATTCACCCCTCCACTTT. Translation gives CASRAGFNSPLHF.

The CDR3 reads CASSNGQLSSYNEQFF. Here the CDR3 DNA reads TGCGCCAGCAGCAACGGACAGTTGAGCTCCTACAATGAGCAGTTCTTC. The chain combines TRBV5-1 with TRBJ2-1; D perhaps matches TRBD1 (6 bases). CDR1 and CDR2 from the germline V gene are SGHRS and YFSETQ. The germline V and J ends were trimmed by 4 bases and 0 bases, with 14 bases remaining between them. The CDR3 is 16 residues long.

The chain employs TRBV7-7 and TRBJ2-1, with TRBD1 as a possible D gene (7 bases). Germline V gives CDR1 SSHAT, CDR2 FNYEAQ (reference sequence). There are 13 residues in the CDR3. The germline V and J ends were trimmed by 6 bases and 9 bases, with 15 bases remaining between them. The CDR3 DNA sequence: TGTGCCAGCAGTTCGAACAGGGGAGGTGAGCAGTTCTTC. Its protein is CASSSNRGGEQFF.

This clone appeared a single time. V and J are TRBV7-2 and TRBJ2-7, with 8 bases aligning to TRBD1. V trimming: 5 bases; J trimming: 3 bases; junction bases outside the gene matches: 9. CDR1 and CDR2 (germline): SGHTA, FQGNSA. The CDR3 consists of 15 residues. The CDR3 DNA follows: TGTGCCAGCAGCCCCCAGACAGGGGCGTTCTACGAGCAGTACTTC. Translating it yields CASSPQTGAFYEQYF. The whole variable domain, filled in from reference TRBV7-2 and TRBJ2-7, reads GAGVSQSPSNKVTEKGKDVELRCDPISGHTALYWYRQSLGQGLEFLIYFQGNSAPDKSGLPSDRFSAERTGGSVSTLTIQRTQQEDSAVYLCASSPQTGAFYEQYFGPGTRLTVT.

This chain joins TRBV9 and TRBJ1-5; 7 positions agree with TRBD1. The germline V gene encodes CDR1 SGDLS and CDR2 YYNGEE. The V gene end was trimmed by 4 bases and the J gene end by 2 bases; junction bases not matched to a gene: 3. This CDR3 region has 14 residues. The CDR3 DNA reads TGTGCCAGCAGCCTCGGGACAGGCAATCAGCCCCAGCATTTT. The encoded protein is CASSLGTGNQPQHF.

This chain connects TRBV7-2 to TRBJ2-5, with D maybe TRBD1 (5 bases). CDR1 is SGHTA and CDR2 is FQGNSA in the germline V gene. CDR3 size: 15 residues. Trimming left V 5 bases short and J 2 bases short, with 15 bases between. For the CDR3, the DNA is TGTGCCAGCAGCCTAAACCGGACACCTCAAGAGACCCAGTACTTC. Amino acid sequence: CASSLNRTPQETQYF.

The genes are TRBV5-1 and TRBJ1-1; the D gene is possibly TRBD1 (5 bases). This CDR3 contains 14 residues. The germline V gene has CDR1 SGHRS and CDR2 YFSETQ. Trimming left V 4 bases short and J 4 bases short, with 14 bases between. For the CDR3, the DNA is TGCGCCAGCAGCCCCGTGGGGGGGGGCACTGAAGCTTTCTTT. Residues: CASSPVGGGTEAFF.

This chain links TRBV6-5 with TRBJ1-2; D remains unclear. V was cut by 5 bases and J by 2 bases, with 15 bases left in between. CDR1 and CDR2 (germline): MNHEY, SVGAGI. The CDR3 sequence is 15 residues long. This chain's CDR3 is CASSPTTRANYGYTF. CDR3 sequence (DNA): TGTGCCAGCAGTCCCACTACCAGAGCAAACTATGGCTACACCTTC.

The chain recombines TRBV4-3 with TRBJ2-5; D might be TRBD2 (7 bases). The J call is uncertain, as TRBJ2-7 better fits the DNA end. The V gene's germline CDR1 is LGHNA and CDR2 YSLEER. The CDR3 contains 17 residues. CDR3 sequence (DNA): TGCGCCAGCAGCCAAGGGTTAGGGGGGAGGGCCCCCTACGAGCAGTACTTC. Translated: CASSQGLGGRAPYEQYF.

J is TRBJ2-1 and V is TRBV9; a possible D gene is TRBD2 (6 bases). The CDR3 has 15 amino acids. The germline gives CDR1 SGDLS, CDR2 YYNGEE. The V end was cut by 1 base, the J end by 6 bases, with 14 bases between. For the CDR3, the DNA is TGTGCCAGCAGCGTAATCCGGGAGCCCCTCAATGAGCAGTTCTTC. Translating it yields CASSVIREPLNEQFF. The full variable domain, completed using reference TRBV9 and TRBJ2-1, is DSGVTQTPKHLITATGQRVTLRCSPRSGDLSVYWYQQSLDQGLQFLIQYYNGEERAKGNILERFSAQQFPDLHSELNLSSLELGDSALYFCASSVIREPLNEQFFGPGTRLTVL.

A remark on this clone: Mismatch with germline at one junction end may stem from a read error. DNA of the CDR3: TGTGCCAGCAGTTCCTACTATGAGCAGTTCTTC. It is translated as CASSSYYEQFF. The chain employs TRBV28 and TRBJ2-1; D call uncertain. Germline CDR1 is MDHEN and CDR2 is SYDVKM. The CDR3 consists of 11 residues.

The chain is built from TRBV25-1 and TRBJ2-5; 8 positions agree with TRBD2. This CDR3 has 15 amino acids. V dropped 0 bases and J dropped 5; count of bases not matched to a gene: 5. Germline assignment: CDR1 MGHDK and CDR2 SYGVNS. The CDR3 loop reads CASSEYRGTRETQYF. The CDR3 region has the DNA TGTGCCAGCAGTGAATATAGAGGGACTAGGGAGACCCAGTACTTC.

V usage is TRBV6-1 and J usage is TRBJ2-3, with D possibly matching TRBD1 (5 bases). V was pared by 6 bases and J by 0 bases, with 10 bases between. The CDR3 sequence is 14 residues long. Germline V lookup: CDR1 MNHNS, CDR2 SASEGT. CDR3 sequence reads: CASRVTASTDTQYF. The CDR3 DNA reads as TGTGCCAGCAGGGTGACAGCTAGCACAGATACGCAGTATTTT.

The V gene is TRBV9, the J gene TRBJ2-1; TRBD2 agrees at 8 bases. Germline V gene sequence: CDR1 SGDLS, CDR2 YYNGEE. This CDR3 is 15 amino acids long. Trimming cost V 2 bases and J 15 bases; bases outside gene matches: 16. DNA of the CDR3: TGTGCCAGCAGCGTGGCCTGGGCGGGAGGCCCCCATCGGTTCTTC. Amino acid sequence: CASSVAWAGGPHRFF.

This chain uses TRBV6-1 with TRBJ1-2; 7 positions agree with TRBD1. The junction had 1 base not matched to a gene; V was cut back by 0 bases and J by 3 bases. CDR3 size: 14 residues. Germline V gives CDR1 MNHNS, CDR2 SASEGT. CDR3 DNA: TGTGCCAGCAGTGAAGCGCAGGGGGACTATGGCTACACCTTC. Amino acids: CASSEAQGDYGYTF.